The 15 T cell receptor beta chains below come from one sample, sequenced in a study of blood T cell repertoires in COVID-19. The data were produced by immunoSEQ multiplex PCR, yet TCRdb's version contains in-frame clones alone and is incomplete. The repertoire holds approximately 180,000 clones, with roughly 79% as singletons. Specimen: peripheral blood. These receptor sequences come from a woman aged 70 to 79 with acute or convalescent COVID-19.

The chain recombines TRBV6-1 with TRBJ1-4; 7 bases match TRBD1. Germline-derived CDR1 and CDR2 are MNHNS and SASEGT. Trimming removed 3 bases from V and 5 bases from J; junction bases left unmatched: 3. This CDR3 contains 14 residues. The CDR3 nucleotides read TGTGCCAGCAGTGAGTTCAGGGGGAATGAAAAACTGTTTTTT. Translated: CASSEFRGNEKLFF.

The chain carries TRBV24-1 and TRBJ2-1, with 11 positions matching TRBD1. V trimming: 9 bases; J trimming: 8 bases; junction bases outside the gene matches: 8. CDR1 is KGHDR, CDR2 SFDVKD, per germline. The length of the CDR3 is 14 residues. In DNA form, the CDR3 reads TGTGCCACCGGGGCGGGACAGGGGGTCGATGAGCAGTTCTTC. This encodes CATGAGQGVDEQFF.

The chain links TRBV5-6 to TRBJ1-4; 7 bases are shared with TRBD1. This CDR3 has 15 residues. Germline V gene lookup returns CDR1 SGHDT and CDR2 YYEEEE. The trim removed 4 bases at V and 2 bases at J, leaving 5 bases unmatched. CDR3 bases: TGTGCCAGCAGCAGCCCGGGACAGACTAATGAAAAACTGTTTTTT. Its translation is CASSSPGQTNEKLFF.

The chain combines TRBV9 with TRBJ2-7; D call uncertain. Germline CDR1 is SGDLS and CDR2 is YYNGEE. The CDR3 has 15 amino acids. V was shortened by 4 bases and J by 0 bases, with 14 bases between the two germline ends. DNA of the CDR3: TGTGCCAGCAGCACCAGTGGAGTTCCCTCCTACGAGCAGTACTTC. Encoded protein: CASSTSGVPSYEQYF.

The chain carries TRBV23-1 and TRBJ1-5, with D uncertain. TRBV23-1 is an open reading frame whose function is uncertain. V was shortened by 0 bases and J by 4 bases, with 4 bases between the two germline ends. The CDR3 is 13 amino acids. The CDR3 DNA is TGCGCCAGCAGTCAATCTAGAAATCAGCCCCAGCATTTT. It encodes CASSQSRNQPQHF.

V and J are TRBV5-6 and TRBJ2-1; the match to TRBD2 covers 8 bases. Germline values: CDR1 SGHDT, CDR2 YYEEEE. CDR3 size: 15 residues. J was trimmed by 5 bases and V by 0 bases; bases with no gene match: 4. The CDR3 region is CASSLGAGGHNEQFF. CDR3 nucleotides: TGTGCCAGCAGCTTGGGTGCGGGAGGCCACAATGAGCAGTTCTTC.

This clone has a single count. The chain has TRBV19 and TRBJ2-1, with 9 bases that match TRBD1. With 7 bases clipped from V and 6 bases from J, the junction kept 13 bases outside the gene matches. Germline lookup yields CDR1 LNHDA and CDR2 SQIVND (reference sequence). The CDR3 contains 16 residues. The CDR3 here is CASTTGGQGLSNEQFF. In DNA, the CDR3 is TGTGCCAGTACAACCGGGGGACAGGGCCTCTCCAATGAGCAGTTCTTC.

The V gene is TRBV19, the J gene TRBJ2-3; weak D call: TRBD1 (8 bases). V dropped 5 bases and J dropped 0 bases, with 18 bases sitting between them. The germline V gene encodes CDR1 LNHDA and CDR2 SQIVND (reference sequence). This CDR3 contains 17 residues. CDR3 in amino acids: CASSPTGRTGSTDTQYF. The CDR3 region has the DNA TGTGCCAGTAGTCCAACCGGGAGGACAGGGAGCACAGATACGCAGTATTTT.

This clone was counted at least ten times. The J gene is TRBJ1-3, the V gene TRBV10-3; D uncertain. Trimming pared 2 bases from V and 0 bases from J, leaving 8 bases between. The germline CDR1 and CDR2 sequences are ENHRY and SYGVKD. The CDR3 loop spans 15 amino acids. DNA of the CDR3: TGTGCCATCAGTGAGACACACAGCTCTGGAAACACCATATATTTT. Translating gives CAISETHSSGNTIYF.

The chain is built from TRBV5-6 and TRBJ1-1; unclear D gene. The germline CDR1 and CDR2 sequences are SGHDT and YYEEEE. The V end was cut by 2 bases, the J end by 6 bases, with 17 bases between. The CDR3 is 15 residues long. Written as DNA, the CDR3 is TGTGCCAGCAGCTTACGGCCCCTTGAGGTCTCTGAAGCTTTCTTT. Residues: CASSLRPLEVSEAFF.

This clone is a singleton in its sample. The J gene is TRBJ1-5, the V gene TRBV18; tentatively, D is TRBD1 (5 bases). There are 14 residues in the CDR3. CDR1 is KGHSH and CDR2 is LQKENI in the germline V gene. Trimming left V 3 bases short and J 5 bases short, with 11 bases between. Here the CDR3 reads CASSPQGRDQPQHF. For the CDR3, the DNA is TGTGCCAGCTCACCCCAGGGAAGGGATCAGCCCCAGCATTTT.

Only one count was recorded for this clone. The chain combines TRBV7-9 with TRBJ1-1; 7 nucleotides agree with TRBD1. CDR1 and CDR2 (germline): SEHNR, FQNEAQ (reference sequence). V shed 5 bases, J shed 1 base, and the junction held 13 bases outside the gene matches. CDR3 length: 17 amino acids. In DNA, the CDR3 is TGTGCCAGCAGCCGGTCCAAGGGGGCTGCACAGAACACTGAAGCTTTCTTT. This translates into CASSRSKGAAQNTEAFF.

V is TRBV27 and J is TRBJ1-2; tentatively, D is TRBD1 (5 bases). The V gene lost 7 bases and the J gene lost 2 bases, with 20 bases spanning the gap. The CDR3 is 16 amino acids. Germline loops: CDR1 MNHEY, CDR2 SMNVEV (reference sequence). The chain's CDR3 is CASTPLTGPANYGYTF. In nucleotides, the CDR3 is TGTGCCAGCACCCCCCTAACAGGTCCGGCAAACTATGGCTACACCTTC.

The J gene is TRBJ1-2, the V gene TRBV18, with 7 positions matching TRBD1. CDR3 size: 14 residues. The trim removed 3 bases at V and 4 bases at J, leaving 5 bases unmatched. The germline V gene has CDR1 KGHSH and CDR2 LQKENI. CDR3 DNA sequence: TGTGCCAGCTCACCTCGCGACAGGGTCTATGGCTACACCTTC. Its translation is CASSPRDRVYGYTF.

The chain combines TRBV6-6 with TRBJ1-3, with 10 bases matching TRBD1. Unmatched junction bases numbered 10, after V lost 7 bases and J lost 7 bases. CDR3 size: 15 residues. The germline V gene encodes CDR1 MNHNY and CDR2 SVGAGI (reference sequence). CDR3 nucleotides: TGTGCCAGCATTCTTGACCGGGACAGGGGTAACACCATATATTTT. Its protein product is CASILDRDRGNTIYF.